This entry lists 3 T cell receptor beta chains sequenced from one sample in a study of T cell responses to AZD1222 COVID-19 vaccine. Profiling relied on immunoSEQ multiplex PCR, and the TCRdb table lists in-frame clones only, not all of them. The table lists 150,000 or so clones, roughly 92% of them singletons, with 4% to 5.5% in the top ten. The material was peripheral blood, obtained on day 0 of AZD1222 vaccination. The source is an adult in good health.

With regard to this clone: The junction does not match germline at one end; this may be a read error. The V gene is TRBV29-1, the J gene TRBJ1-1; maybe TRBD1 (6 bases). The CDR3 extends over 13 amino acids. Germline lookup yields CDR1 SQVTM and CDR2 ANQGSEA. The CDR3 sequence: CSVEGQLNTEAFF. The CDR3 nucleotides read TGCAGCGTCGAAGGACAGTTAAACACTGAAGCTTTCTTT.

This rearrangement joins TRBV11-3 to TRBJ2-1; 9 nucleotides agree with TRBD2. The CDR3 is 15 amino acids. Germline assignment: CDR1 SGHNT and CDR2 YENEEA. V lost 4 bases, J lost 6 bases, and 7 bases stayed unmatched. The CDR3 nucleotides read TGTGCCAGCAGCTCCCGGACTAGCGAGGGCAATGAGCAGTTCTTC. This translates into CASSSRTSEGNEQFF.

The chain recombines TRBV4-2 with TRBJ2-3; 9 bases agree with TRBD2. Germline lookup yields CDR1 LGHNA and CDR2 YNFKEQ. The CDR3 is 16 amino acids. Trimming at V came to 0 bases and at J to 6 bases, leaving 7 bases not matched to a gene. CDR3 DNA sequence: TGTGCCAGCAGCCAAGATCGAGGCGGGAGGGGGGATACGCAGTATTTT. Protein: CASSQDRGGRGDTQYF.